What follows are 27 T cell receptor beta chains derived from one specimen sequenced in a study of patients and donors after allogeneic stem cell transplantation. TCRdb re-called the RT-PCR reads with MiXCR, one entry per CDR3 protein. In the table there are over 400,000 distinct CDR3 sequences, 16% of which are singletons. The sequenced sample consisted of blood, either unsorted or a sorted T cell fraction (not recorded which). The origin of the receptors is a human donor who was either an allogeneic HSCT recipient or a stem cell or donor lymphocyte infusion donor (not recorded which). It is not recorded whose cells these are; they may come from a transplant donor.

The chain combines TRBV12-3 or TRBV12-4 with TRBJ2-5, with a weak D call TRBD2 (6 bases). V lost 7 bases and J 4 bases, leaving 16 bases between the germline ends. The CDR3 has 14 residues. CDR3 protein: CASNQQEGGETQYF. The CDR3 region has the DNA TGTGCCAGCAACCAACAGGAGGGAGGAGAGACCCAGTACTTC.

The chain employs TRBV12-5 and TRBJ2-3; D not certain. Germline V lookup: CDR1 LGHNT, CDR2 FRNRAP. The CDR3 consists of 17 residues. Trimming left V 1 base short and J 0 bases short, with 14 bases between. This CDR3 is CASGLGLGGVSTDTQYF. The CDR3 region has the DNA TGTGCTAGTGGTTTGGGTCTTGGTGGGGTAAGCACAGATACGCAGTATTTT.

This clonotype was observed a few times. The CDR3 region has the DNA TGCAGTGCTAGCGGGTGGGCAGGGGGCTACGAGCAGTACTTC. This sequence encodes CSASGWAGGYEQYF. The chain has TRBV20-1 and TRBJ2-7, with 7 bases matching TRBD1. V lost 3 bases to trimming and J lost 3 bases; unmatched junction nucleotides: 8. The germline V gene encodes CDR1 DFQATT and CDR2 SNEGSKA (reference sequence). The CDR3 sequence is 14 residues long.

This clonotype was recorded only once. The V and J genes are TRBV6-4 and TRBJ1-5, with D unresolved. CDR1 is MRHNA and CDR2 is SNTAGT in the germline V gene. The CDR3 is 16 amino acids. Trimming took off 2 bases at V and 5 bases at J, with 16 bases between the two ends. The CDR3 sequence: CASSDERYNQDQPQHF. DNA of the CDR3: TGTGCCAGCAGTGACGAGCGGTATAACCAAGATCAGCCCCAGCATTTT.

V usage is TRBV29-1 and J usage is TRBJ2-5; the match to TRBD2 covers 9 bases. CDR3 length equals 12 residues. The trim removed 6 bases at V and 1 base at J, leaving 0 bases unmatched. Per the germline V gene, CDR1 is SQVTM and CDR2 is ANQGSEA. CDR3 nucleotide sequence: TGCAGCGTGCGGGAGGGCCAAGAGACCCAGTACTTC. Its translation: CSVREGQETQYF.

The chain carries TRBV5-1 and TRBJ2-5; 7 bases fit TRBD1. V gave up 4 bases and J gave up 5 bases; unmatched junction bases: 8. The CDR3 length is 14 residues. CDR1 and CDR2 from the germline V gene are SGHRS and YFSETQ. The chain's CDR3 is CASSPQTGSETQYF. CDR3 DNA sequence: TGCGCCAGCAGCCCACAGACAGGGTCGGAGACCCAGTACTTC.

This clonotype was counted only a few times. This chain uses TRBV2 with TRBJ2-3, with D possibly TRBD1 on 6 matching bases. CDR1 SNHLY and CDR2 FYNNEI come from the germline V gene. Trimming took 2 bases from V and 5 from J, leaving 14 bases between them. This CDR3 is 15 amino acids long. The CDR3 DNA reads as TGTGCCAGCAGTGAATGGGGGCTGAAGGGAGATACGCAGTATTTT. It is translated as CASSEWGLKGDTQYF.

V and J are TRBV6-5 and TRBJ2-7; the D call may be TRBD1 or TRBD2 (5 bases each). The CDR3 is 16 residues long. Per the germline V gene, CDR1 is MNHEY and CDR2 is SVGAGI. Trimming took off 4 bases at V and 6 bases at J, with 22 bases between the two ends. CDR3 coding DNA: TGTGCCAGCAGTTCGGGCTGGGGGACCCGGATTGCCGAGCAGTACTTC. Protein product: CASSSGWGTRIAEQYF.

The chain links TRBV9 to TRBJ2-3, with D possibly being TRBD1 or TRBD2 (5 bases each). CDR3 size: 14 residues. Looked up from germline, CDR1 is SGDLS and CDR2 is YYNGEE. V was pared by 0 bases and J by 5 bases, with 10 bases between. The CDR3 DNA follows: TGTGCCAGCAGCGTAGGGGACCGGAGAGATACGCAGTATTTT. Encoded protein: CASSVGDRRDTQYF.

V usage is TRBV6-4 and J usage is TRBJ2-1; 12 bases are a match to TRBD2. Germline trimming cut 8 bases from V and 5 bases from J; bases unmatched to any gene: 4. The length of the CDR3 is 14 residues. Germline values: CDR1 MRHNA, CDR2 SNTAGT. The DNA of the CDR3 is TGTGCCAGCGCCCGACTAGCGGGGGACAATGAGCAGTTCTTC. Encoded protein: CASARLAGDNEQFF.

This clonotype has only a few counts. V is TRBV7-3 and J is TRBJ1-1; possible D gene TRBD1, 5 bases. V was pared by 6 bases and J by 4 bases, with 6 bases between. Germline CDR1 SGHTA, CDR2 FQGTGA. The CDR3 spans 11 residues. CDR3 sequence (DNA): TGTGCCAGCAGAGGGGCCACTGAAGCTTTCTTT. Its protein product is CASRGATEAFF.

The chain links TRBV3-1 to TRBJ2-4; D call uncertain. Germline-derived CDR1 and CDR2 are LGHDT and YNNKEL (reference sequence). Between the trimmed V and J ends, which lost 1 base and 1 base, there was a span of 5 bases. This CDR3 region has 14 residues. The DNA for the CDR3 is TGTGCCAGCAGCCAAGGTGTGGCCAAAAACATTCAGTACTTC. It translates to CASSQGVAKNIQYF.

This chain uses TRBV7-8 with TRBJ1-5; D not resolved. V lost 2 bases and J lost 3, with 11 bases in between. The germline CDR1 and CDR2 sequences are SGHVS and FQNEAQ. CDR3 length equals 15 residues. The CDR3, as DNA: TGTGCCAGCAGCTTACCGATCGGGCTCAATCAGCCCCAGCATTTT. Encoded protein: CASSLPIGLNQPQHF.

A few counts support this clonotype. This chain uses TRBV5-1 with TRBJ1-2; no definite D call. Per the germline V gene, CDR1 is SGHRS and CDR2 is YFSETQ. With 4 bases removed from V and 4 bases from J, the gap between germline ends came to 14 bases. The CDR3 has 14 residues. CDR3: CASSPPAEIYGYTF. The CDR3 coding sequence is TGCGCCAGCAGCCCACCGGCCGAAATCTATGGCTACACCTTC. The entire variable domain, with the rest obtained from reference TRBV5-1 and TRBJ1-2, is as follows: KAGVTQTPRYLIKTRGQQVTLSCSPISGHRSVSWYQQTPGQGLQFLFEYFSETQRNKGNFPGRFSGRQFSNSRSEMNVSTLELGDSALYLCASSPPAEIYGYTFGSGTRLTVV.

This clonotype was counted once. J is TRBJ2-7 and V is TRBV3-1; possible D gene TRBD2, 5 bases. The CDR3 length is 15 residues. The V end lost 5 bases, the J end lost 0 bases, and 14 bases lay between the germline ends. In germline, CDR1 is LGHDT, CDR2 YNNKEL (reference sequence). CDR3 nucleotide sequence: TGTGCCAGCAGCATCGGACGGGGAATCTCCTACGAGCAGTACTTC. It is translated as CASSIGRGISYEQYF.

The chain has TRBV29-1 and TRBJ2-2; D unclear. The CDR3 runs 13 residues. From germline, CDR1 is SQVTM and CDR2 ANQGSEA. V was cut by 1 base and J by 6 bases, with 9 bases left in between. DNA for the CDR3: TGCAGCGTTGAAGTGGATAACCCCGGGGAGCTGTTTTTT. Residues: CSVEVDNPGELFF.

The chain recombines TRBV4-3 with TRBJ2-7, with D unresolved. Germline V lookup: CDR1 LGHNA, CDR2 YSLEER. The CDR3 spans 14 residues. The ends were cut back, 1 base at V and 2 bases at J, with 9 bases in the middle. This CDR3 is CASSQGSKAYEQYF. The DNA for the CDR3 is TGCGCCAGCAGCCAAGGTTCGAAAGCCTACGAGCAGTACTTC.

The chain employs TRBV10-3 and TRBJ2-7; 11 nucleotides align to TRBD2. The CDR3 has 13 residues. With 10 bases clipped from V and 4 bases from J, the junction kept 6 bases outside the gene matches. Per germline, CDR1 ENHRY and CDR2 SYGVKD. This chain's CDR3 is CATRGLADYEQYF. The CDR3 DNA reads as TGTGCCACCAGGGGACTAGCGGATTACGAGCAGTACTTC.

The chain recombines TRBV27 with TRBJ2-1, with 7 bases fitting TRBD2. V shed 6 bases and J 3 bases; nucleotides not matched to a gene: 5. The CDR3 length is 14 residues. Germline assignment: CDR1 MNHEY and CDR2 SMNVEV (reference sequence). DNA for the CDR3: TGTGCCAGCAGGCCGGGGGGACTCTACAATGAGCAGTTCTTC. As protein: CASRPGGLYNEQFF.

V is TRBV27 and J is TRBJ1-4; D gene ambiguous. Germline V gives CDR1 MNHEY, CDR2 SMNVEV (reference sequence). The ends were cut back, 5 bases at V and 0 bases at J, with 10 bases in the middle. The CDR3 has 15 amino acids. The CDR3 region has the DNA TGTGCCAGCAGTCCCGTTTTGTCAACTAATGAAAAACTGTTTTTT. Encoded protein: CASSPVLSTNEKLFF.

This clonotype appeared a few times. The J gene is TRBJ1-2, the V gene TRBV12-3 or TRBV12-4, with no clear D. The CDR3 runs to 12 residues. Trimming shortened V by 2 bases and J by 4 bases, and 5 bases separated the two germline ends. In nucleotides, the CDR3 is TGTGCCAGCAGTTTAAACCTCTATGGCTACACCTTC. Its translation: CASSLNLYGYTF.

This clonotype came up many times. The V gene is TRBV18, the J gene TRBJ2-1, with D possibly called TRBD1 or TRBD2 (5 bases each). Per the germline V gene, CDR1 is KGHSH and CDR2 is LQKENI. CDR3 size: 14 residues. The ends were cut back, 8 bases at V and 10 bases at J, with 21 bases in the middle. The CDR3 reads CASARGTWEWEQFF. The DNA of the CDR3 is TGTGCCAGCGCAAGAGGGACCTGGGAATGGGAGCAGTTCTTC.

This clonotype appeared a few times. The chain links TRBV7-2 to TRBJ2-6, with D tentatively TRBD2 (6 bases). The CDR3 consists of 17 residues. CDR1 SGHTA and CDR2 FQGNSA come from the germline V gene. The V end lost 6 bases, the J end lost 2 bases, and 17 bases lay between the germline ends. The CDR3 bases are TGTGCCAGCAGACAATACGGCGGGACGGCTGGGGCCAACGTCCTGACTTTC. This translates into CASRQYGGTAGANVLTF.

This clonotype was detected only a few times. CDR3: CSVEAANEKLFF. The CDR3 coding sequence is TGCAGCGTTGAGGCGGCTAATGAAAAACTGTTTTTT. V is TRBV29-1 and J is TRBJ1-4, with no clear D. In germline, CDR1 is SQVTM, CDR2 ANQGSEA. CDR3 length: 12 residues. Trimming shortened V by 3 bases and J by 3 bases, and 5 bases separated the two germline ends.

This rearrangement joins TRBV7-8 to TRBJ2-7; tentatively, D is TRBD2 (5 bases). CDR1 is SGHVS, CDR2 FQNEAQ, per germline. V lost 7 bases to trimming and J lost 4 bases, with 20 bases between them. There are 15 residues in the CDR3. The CDR3 loop reads CASNNIRGRGYEQYF. The CDR3 DNA reads as TGTGCCAGCAACAACATTAGAGGGAGAGGATACGAGCAGTACTTC.

This clonotype was detected a few times. The chain uses TRBV7-9 and TRBJ2-2, with 11 nucleotides matching TRBD1. Germline trimming cut 8 bases from V and 6 bases from J; bases unmatched to any gene: 5. Germline CDR1 is SEHNR and CDR2 is FQNEAQ (reference sequence). CDR3 length equals 14 residues. The CDR3 sequence: CASSRTGGSGELFF. DNA of the CDR3: TGTGCCAGCTCAAGGACAGGGGGCTCCGGGGAGCTGTTTTTT.

The chain is built from TRBV20-1 and TRBJ1-1; D gene ambiguous. Trimming took off 0 bases at V and 1 base at J, with 6 bases between the two ends. This CDR3 has 13 amino acids. In germline, CDR1 is DFQATT, CDR2 SNEGSKA (reference sequence). CDR3 protein: CSARDPRNTEAFF. The CDR3 DNA follows: TGCAGTGCTAGAGATCCCCGGAACACTGAAGCTTTCTTT.